This section outlines one T cell receptor (beta chain) sequence together with its context. The CDR3 spans 15 residues. V was clipped by 6 bases and J by 0 bases; unmatched bases: 6. Germline values: CDR1 SQVTM, CDR2 ANQGSEA. TCRdb reprocessed the 5' RACE reads with MiXCR, giving one entry per CDR3 protein. The table shows approximately 27,000 distinct CDR3 sequences, with under 6.5% occurring only once. The data were obtained in a study of early T cells in non-severe SARS-CoV-2 infection. Sequences were obtained from whole blood. V gene TRBV29-1 combines with J gene TRBJ2-1, with 9 bases identical to TRBD2. The origin of this receptor is an adult who was a healthcare worker with PCR-confirmed SARS-CoV-2 infection or an uninfected control (not recorded which). As DNA, the CDR3 is TGCAGCGTGCTAGCGGGGCAAAGCTCCTACAATGAGCAGTTCTTC. Translating it yields CSVLAGQSSYNEQFF.